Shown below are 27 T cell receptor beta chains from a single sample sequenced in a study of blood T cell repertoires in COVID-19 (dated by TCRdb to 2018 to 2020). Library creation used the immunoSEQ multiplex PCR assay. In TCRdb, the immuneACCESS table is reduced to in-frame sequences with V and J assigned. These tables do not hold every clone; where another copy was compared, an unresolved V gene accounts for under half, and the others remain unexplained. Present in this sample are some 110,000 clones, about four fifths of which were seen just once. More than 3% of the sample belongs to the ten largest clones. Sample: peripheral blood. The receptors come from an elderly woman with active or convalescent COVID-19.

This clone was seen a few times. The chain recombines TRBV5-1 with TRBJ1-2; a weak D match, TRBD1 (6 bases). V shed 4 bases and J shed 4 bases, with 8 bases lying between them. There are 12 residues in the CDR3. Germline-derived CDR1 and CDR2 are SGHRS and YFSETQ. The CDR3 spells CASSPDSYGYTF. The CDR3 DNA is TGCGCCAGCAGCCCGGACAGCTATGGCTACACCTTC.

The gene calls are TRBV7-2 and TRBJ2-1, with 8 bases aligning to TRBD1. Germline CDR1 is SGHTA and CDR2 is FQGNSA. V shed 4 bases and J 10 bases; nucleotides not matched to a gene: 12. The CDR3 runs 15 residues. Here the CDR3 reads CASSSTGGVGLEQFF. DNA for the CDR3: TGTGCCAGCAGCTCAACAGGGGGTGTTGGTTTAGAGCAGTTCTTC.

The CDR3 reads CASSLLQSYEQYF. The DNA for the CDR3 is TGCGCCAGCAGCTTGCTACAGTCCTACGAGCAGTACTTC. The chain joins TRBV5-1 to TRBJ2-7, with no clear D. The germline CDR1 and CDR2 sequences are SGHRS and YFSETQ. The CDR3 contains 13 residues. With 1 base removed from V and 1 base from J, the gap between germline ends came to 6 bases.

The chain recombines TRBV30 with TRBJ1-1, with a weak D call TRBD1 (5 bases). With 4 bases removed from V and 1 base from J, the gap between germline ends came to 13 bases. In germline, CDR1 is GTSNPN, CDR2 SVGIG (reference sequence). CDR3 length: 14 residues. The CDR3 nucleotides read TGTGCCTGGATAAGGGGTCTGTGGAACACTGAAGCTTTCTTT. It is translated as CAWIRGLWNTEAFF.

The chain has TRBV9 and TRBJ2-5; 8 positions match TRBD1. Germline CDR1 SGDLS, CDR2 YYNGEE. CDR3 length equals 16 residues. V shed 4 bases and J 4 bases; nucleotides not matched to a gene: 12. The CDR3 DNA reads TGTGCCAGCAGCCCCCAGGGGGCGAAGAGGGGAGAGACCCAGTACTTC. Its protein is CASSPQGAKRGETQYF.

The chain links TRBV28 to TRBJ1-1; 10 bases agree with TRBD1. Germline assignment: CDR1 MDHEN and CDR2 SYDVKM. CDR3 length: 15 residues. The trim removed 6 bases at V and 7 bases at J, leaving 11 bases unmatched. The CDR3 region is CASSLWTGGVGEAFF. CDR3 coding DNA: TGTGCCAGCAGCCTTTGGACAGGGGGAGTTGGTGAAGCTTTCTTT.

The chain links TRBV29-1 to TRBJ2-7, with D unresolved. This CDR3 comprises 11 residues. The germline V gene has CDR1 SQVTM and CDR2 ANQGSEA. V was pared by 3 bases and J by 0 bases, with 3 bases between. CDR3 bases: TGCAGCGTTGAGAGCTCCTACGAGCAGTACTTC. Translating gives CSVESSYEQYF.

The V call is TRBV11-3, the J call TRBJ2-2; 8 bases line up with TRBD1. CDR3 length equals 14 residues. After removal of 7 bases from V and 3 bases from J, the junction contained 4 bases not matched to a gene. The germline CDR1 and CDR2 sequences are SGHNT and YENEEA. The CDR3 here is CASNPDRDTGELFF. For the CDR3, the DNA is TGTGCCAGCAACCCGGACAGGGACACCGGGGAGCTGTTTTTT.

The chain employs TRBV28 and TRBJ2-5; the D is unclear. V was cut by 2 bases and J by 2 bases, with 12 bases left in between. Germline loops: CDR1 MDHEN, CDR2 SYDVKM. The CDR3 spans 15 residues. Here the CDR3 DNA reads TGTGCCAGCAGTTTAGTGGGCAGGCCTCAAGAGACCCAGTACTTC. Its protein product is CASSLVGRPQETQYF.

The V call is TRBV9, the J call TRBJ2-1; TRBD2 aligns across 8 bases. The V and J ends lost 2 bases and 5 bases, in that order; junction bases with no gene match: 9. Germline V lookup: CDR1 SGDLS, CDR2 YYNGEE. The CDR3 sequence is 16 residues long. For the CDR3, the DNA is TGTGCCAGCAGCGTCGGTGGGGCGGGGGGTCACAATGAGCAGTTCTTC. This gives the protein CASSVGGAGGHNEQFF.

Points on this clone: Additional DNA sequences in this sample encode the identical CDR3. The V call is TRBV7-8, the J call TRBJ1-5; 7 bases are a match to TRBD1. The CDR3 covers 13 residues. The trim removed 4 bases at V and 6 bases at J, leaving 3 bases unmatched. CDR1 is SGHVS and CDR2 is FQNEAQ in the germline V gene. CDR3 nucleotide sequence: TGTGCCAGCAGCTACGACAGGGCTCAGCCCCAGCATTTT. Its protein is CASSYDRAQPQHF.

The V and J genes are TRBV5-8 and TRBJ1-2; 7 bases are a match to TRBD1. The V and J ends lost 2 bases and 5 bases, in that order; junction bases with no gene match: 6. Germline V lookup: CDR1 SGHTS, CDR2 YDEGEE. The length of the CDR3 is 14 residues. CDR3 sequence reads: CASSFDRVKYGYTF. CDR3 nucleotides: TGTGCCAGCAGCTTTGACAGGGTTAAGTATGGCTACACCTTC.

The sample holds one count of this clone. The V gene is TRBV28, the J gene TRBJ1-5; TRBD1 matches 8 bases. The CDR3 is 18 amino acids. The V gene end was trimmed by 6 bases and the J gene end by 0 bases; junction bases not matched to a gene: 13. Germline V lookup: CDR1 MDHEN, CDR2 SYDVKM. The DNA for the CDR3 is TGTGCCAGCAGGCTCGACAGGGGAAGGCTCGATAGCAATCAGCCCCAGCATTTT. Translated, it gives CASRLDRGRLDSNQPQHF.

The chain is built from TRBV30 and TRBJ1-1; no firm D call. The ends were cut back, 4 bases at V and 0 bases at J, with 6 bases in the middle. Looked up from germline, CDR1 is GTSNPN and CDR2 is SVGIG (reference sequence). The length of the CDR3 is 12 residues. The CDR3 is CAWKIMNTEAFF. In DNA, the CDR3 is TGTGCCTGGAAAATAATGAACACTGAAGCTTTCTTT.

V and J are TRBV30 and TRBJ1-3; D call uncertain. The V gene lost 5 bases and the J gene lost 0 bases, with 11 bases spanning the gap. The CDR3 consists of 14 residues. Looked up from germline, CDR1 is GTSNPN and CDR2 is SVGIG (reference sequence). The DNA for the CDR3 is TGTGCCTGGTCACTTTCGAGCTCTGGAAACACCATATATTTT. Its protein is CAWSLSSSGNTIYF.

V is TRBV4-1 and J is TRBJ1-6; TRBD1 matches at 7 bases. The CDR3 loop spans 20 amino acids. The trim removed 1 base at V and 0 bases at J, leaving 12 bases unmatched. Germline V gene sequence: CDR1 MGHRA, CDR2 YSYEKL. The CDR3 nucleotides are TGCGCCAGCAGCCAAGGTTCAACACAGGGGTACTCCTCCTATAATTCACCCCTCCACTTT. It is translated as CASSQGSTQGYSSYNSPLHF.

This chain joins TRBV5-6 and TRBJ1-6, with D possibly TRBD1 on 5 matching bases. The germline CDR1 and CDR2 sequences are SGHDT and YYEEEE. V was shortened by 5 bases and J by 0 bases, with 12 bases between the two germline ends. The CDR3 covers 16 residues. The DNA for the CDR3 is TGTGCCAGCAGACGGGGACTTAGCTCCTATAATTCACCCCTCCACTTT. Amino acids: CASRRGLSSYNSPLHF.

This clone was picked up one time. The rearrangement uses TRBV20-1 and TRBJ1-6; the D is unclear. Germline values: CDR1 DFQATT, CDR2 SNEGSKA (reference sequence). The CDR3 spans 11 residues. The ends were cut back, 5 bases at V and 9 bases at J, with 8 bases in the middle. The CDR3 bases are TGCAGTGCTTACAGTGGTTCACCCCTCCACTTT. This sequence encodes CSAYSGSPLHF.

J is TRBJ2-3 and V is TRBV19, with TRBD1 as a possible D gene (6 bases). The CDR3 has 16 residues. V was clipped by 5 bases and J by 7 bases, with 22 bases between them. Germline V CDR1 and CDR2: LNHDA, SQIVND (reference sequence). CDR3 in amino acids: CASSVAGANNWYTQYF. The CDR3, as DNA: TGTGCCAGTAGTGTCGCAGGGGCCAACAATTGGTATACGCAGTATTTT.

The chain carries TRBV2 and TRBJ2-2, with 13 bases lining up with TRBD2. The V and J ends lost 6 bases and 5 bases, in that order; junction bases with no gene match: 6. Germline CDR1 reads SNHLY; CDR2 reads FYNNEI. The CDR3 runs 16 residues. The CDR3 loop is CASRRLAGGGTGELFF. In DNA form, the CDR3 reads TGTGCCAGCAGGAGACTAGCGGGGGGAGGGACCGGGGAGCTGTTTTTT.

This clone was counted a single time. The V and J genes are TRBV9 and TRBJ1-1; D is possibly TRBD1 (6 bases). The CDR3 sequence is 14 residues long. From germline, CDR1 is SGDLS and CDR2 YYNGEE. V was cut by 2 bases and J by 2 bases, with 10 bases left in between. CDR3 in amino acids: CASSVWDTNTEAFF. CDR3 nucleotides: TGTGCCAGCAGCGTTTGGGACACTAACACTGAAGCTTTCTTT.

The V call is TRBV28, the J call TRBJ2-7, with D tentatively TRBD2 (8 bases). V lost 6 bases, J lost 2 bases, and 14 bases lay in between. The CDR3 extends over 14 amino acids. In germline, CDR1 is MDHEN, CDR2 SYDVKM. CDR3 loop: CASSPGRGPYEQYF. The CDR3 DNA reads TGTGCCAGCAGCCCCGGGAGGGGGCCCTACGAGCAGTACTTC.

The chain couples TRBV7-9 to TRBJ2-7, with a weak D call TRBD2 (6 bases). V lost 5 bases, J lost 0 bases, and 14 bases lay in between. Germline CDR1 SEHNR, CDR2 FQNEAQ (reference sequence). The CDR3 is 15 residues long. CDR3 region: CASSPSEGSSYEQYF. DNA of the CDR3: TGTGCCAGCAGCCCGTCGGAGGGGAGCTCCTACGAGCAGTACTTC.

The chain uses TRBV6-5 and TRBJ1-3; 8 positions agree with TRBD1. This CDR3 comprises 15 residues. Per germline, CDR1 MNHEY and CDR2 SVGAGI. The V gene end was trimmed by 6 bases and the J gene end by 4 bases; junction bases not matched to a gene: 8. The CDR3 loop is CASSRTTGEGNTIYF. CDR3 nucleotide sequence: TGTGCCAGCAGCCGAACGACAGGGGAAGGAAACACCATATATTTT.

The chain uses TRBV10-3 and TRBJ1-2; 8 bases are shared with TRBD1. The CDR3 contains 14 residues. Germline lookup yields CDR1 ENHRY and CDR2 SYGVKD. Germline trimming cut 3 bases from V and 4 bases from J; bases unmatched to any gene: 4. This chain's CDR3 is CAISDGQGSYGYTF. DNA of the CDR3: TGTGCCATCAGTGACGGACAGGGCAGCTATGGCTACACCTTC.

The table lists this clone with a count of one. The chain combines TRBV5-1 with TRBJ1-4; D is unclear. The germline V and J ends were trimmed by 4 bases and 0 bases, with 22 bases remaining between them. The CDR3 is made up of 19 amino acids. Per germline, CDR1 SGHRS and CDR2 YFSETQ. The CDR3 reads CASSADRRRALSTNEKLFF. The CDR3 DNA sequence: TGCGCCAGCAGCGCCGACCGGAGGAGGGCCCTCTCAACTAATGAAAAACTGTTTTTT.

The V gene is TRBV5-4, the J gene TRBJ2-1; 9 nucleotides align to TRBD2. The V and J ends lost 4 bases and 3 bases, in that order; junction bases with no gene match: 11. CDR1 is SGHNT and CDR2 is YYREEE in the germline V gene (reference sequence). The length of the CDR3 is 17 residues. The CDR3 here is CASSRPSGVLSYNEQFF. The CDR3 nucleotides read TGTGCCAGCAGCCGGCCTAGCGGGGTTTTAAGCTACAATGAGCAGTTCTTC.